These 19 T cell receptor beta chains were all obtained from the same sample, sequenced in a study of OX40 agonist ivuxolimab in advanced cancers. Clones were read by immunoSEQ multiplex PCR, and TCRdb kept only the in-frame ones, dropping some. The sample contains 20,000 to 25,000 clones, roughly four fifths of which appear only once. The sequencing used CD4+ or CD8+ T cells sorted from blood, collected in a trial of the OX40 agonist ivuxolimab. These receptors originate from an adult with an advanced solid tumor such as melanoma, head and neck, liver or kidney cancer.

The chain has TRBV4-1 and TRBJ1-2, with D possibly TRBD1 on 5 matching bases. This CDR3 is 14 amino acids long. The germline V gene encodes CDR1 MGHRA and CDR2 YSYEKL. Trimming took 3 bases from V and 4 from J, leaving 12 bases between them. The CDR3 DNA follows: TGCGCCAGCAGCCAGGGAAGAGGGACCTATGGCTACACCTTC. Its protein product is CASSQGRGTYGYTF.

The chain joins TRBV28 to TRBJ2-4, with D unclear. Trimming pared 3 bases from V and 2 bases from J, leaving 14 bases between. Germline CDR1 and CDR2: MDHEN and SYDVKM. The CDR3 length is 16 residues. The chain's CDR3 is CASSLLGSLPKNIQYF. The CDR3 DNA sequence: TGTGCCAGCAGTTTGTTGGGGTCCCTTCCCAAAAACATTCAGTACTTC.

The V and J genes are TRBV7-9 and TRBJ1-1; D gene uncertain. The germline CDR1 and CDR2 sequences are SEHNR and FQNEAQ (reference sequence). The V end lost 6 bases, the J end lost 7 bases, and 15 bases lay between the germline ends. The CDR3 runs 13 residues. In nucleotides, the CDR3 is TGTGCCAGCAGTCAGGAATCGGACGGTGAAGCTTTCTTT. This translates into CASSQESDGEAFF.

The rearrangement links TRBV7-2 to TRBJ1-2; 7 bases match TRBD1. The CDR3 has 15 residues. V lost 6 bases and J lost 6; bases outside the gene matches: 13. CDR1 is SGHTA, CDR2 FQGNSA, per germline. CDR3 region: CASSQPDRVVHGYTF. CDR3 in DNA: TGTGCCAGCAGTCAACCCGACAGGGTAGTTCATGGCTACACCTTC.

V is TRBV2 and J is TRBJ1-6, with D unclear. Germline V gene data show CDR1 as SNHLY and CDR2 as FYNNEI. The V and J ends lost 4 bases and 0 bases respectively, with 7 bases between them. This CDR3 has 15 amino acids. Written as DNA, the CDR3 is TGTGCCAGCAGTGCTGAGAGCTCCTATAATTCACCCCTCCACTTT. As protein: CASSAESSYNSPLHF. Based on the CDR3 plus reference TRBV2 and TRBJ1-6, the full variable domain is EPEVTQTPSHQVTQMGQEVILRCVPISNHLYFYWYRQILGQKVEFLVSFYNNEISEKSEIFDDQFSVERPDGSNFTLKIRSTKLEDSAMYFCASSAESSYNSPLHFGNGTRLTVT.

The V and J genes are TRBV7-6 and TRBJ2-1; D unresolved. Trimming cost V 3 bases and J 6 bases, with 9 bases left between them. This CDR3 has 13 residues. In germline, CDR1 is SGHVS, CDR2 FNYEAQ. CDR3 residues: CASSFEPPNEQFF. DNA of the CDR3: TGTGCCAGCAGCTTCGAACCCCCCAATGAGCAGTTCTTC.

J is TRBJ2-2 and V is TRBV5-1, with TRBD2 matching 9 bases. The germline CDR1 and CDR2 sequences are SGHRS and YFSETQ. Trimming took 0 bases from V and 1 from J; bases not matched to a gene: 4. The CDR3 runs 17 residues. The CDR3 reads CASSLDPAGGNTGELFF. The CDR3 DNA reads TGCGCCAGCAGCTTGGATCCAGCGGGGGGGAACACCGGGGAGCTGTTTTTT.

The J gene is TRBJ2-5, the V gene TRBV7-3; D gene uncertain. V was clipped by 0 bases and J by 5 bases, with 7 bases between them. The CDR3 consists of 13 residues. Germline V gives CDR1 SGHTA, CDR2 FQGTGA. The CDR3 DNA reads TGTGCCAGCAGCTTAACTAGACTCGAGACCCAGTACTTC. Encoded protein: CASSLTRLETQYF.

The count of this clone is one. The chain couples TRBV28 to TRBJ2-1; 9 positions agree with TRBD2. This CDR3 comprises 17 residues. After removal of 6 bases from V and 0 bases from J, the junction contained 9 bases not matched to a gene. Germline CDR1 MDHEN, CDR2 SYDVKM. The CDR3 DNA follows: TGTGCCAGCAGCCCCGGGACTAGCCCGAGCTCCTACAATGAGCAGTTCTTC. It yields the protein CASSPGTSPSSYNEQFF.

V gene TRBV10-1 combines with J gene TRBJ2-7, with D maybe TRBD2 (5 bases). The CDR3 covers 13 residues. V was clipped by 6 bases and J by 5 bases, with 14 bases between them. Germline CDR1 reads WNHNN; CDR2 reads SYGVQD (reference sequence). This CDR3 reads CASSLEVTDEQYF. In nucleotides, the CDR3 is TGCGCCAGCAGCCTGGAGGTGACGGACGAGCAGTACTTC.

V and J are TRBV27 and TRBJ2-7; D is ambiguous. The length of the CDR3 is 13 residues. The germline gives CDR1 MNHEY, CDR2 SMNVEV (reference sequence). Deletions cut 7 bases from V and 4 bases from J, with 14 bases between. The CDR3 DNA is TGTGCCAGCACGACCGACCCTCTTTACGAGCAGTACTTC. This codes for CASTTDPLYEQYF.

For the CDR3, the DNA is TGTGCCAGCAGTTTTTGGCAGGGGGCTGAAGCTTTCTTT. It codes for CASSFWQGAEAFF. The V call is TRBV27, the J call TRBJ1-1; TRBD1 aligns across 7 bases. This CDR3 has 13 amino acids. Germline V gene sequence: CDR1 MNHEY, CDR2 SMNVEV (reference sequence). Losses at the gene ends were 3 bases for V and 6 bases for J; bases not matched to a gene: 4.

The rearrangement uses TRBV20-1 and TRBJ2-1; D remains ambiguous. This CDR3 has 10 residues. In germline, CDR1 is DFQATT, CDR2 SNEGSKA (reference sequence). V lost 6 bases and J 8 bases, leaving 8 bases between the germline ends. CDR3 region: CSALVDEQFF. The CDR3 DNA reads as TGCAGTGCCCTTGTCGATGAGCAGTTCTTC.

The J gene is TRBJ2-1, the V gene TRBV11-1; TRBD2 matches at 11 bases. V was pared by 4 bases and J by 3 bases, with 8 bases of the junction left unmatched. Looked up from germline, CDR1 is SGHAT and CDR2 is FQDESV (reference sequence). This CDR3 is 17 amino acids long. CDR3 nucleotide sequence: TGTGCCAGCAGCTGGACTAGCGGGCCCCTATTCTACAATGAGCAGTTCTTC. Its translation: CASSWTSGPLFYNEQFF.

CDR3 sequence reads: CASSLGGMRYF. CDR3 coding DNA: TGTGCCAGCAGCTTGGGGGGTATGCGGTACTTC. The chain recombines TRBV5-4 with TRBJ2-4; D gene unclear. The CDR3 consists of 11 residues. The germline CDR1 and CDR2 sequences are SGHNT and YYREEE (reference sequence). V lost 0 bases and J lost 15, with 10 bases in between.

The rearrangement joins TRBV27 to TRBJ2-7, with D uncertain. Trimming left V 3 bases short and J 0 bases short, with 6 bases between. Germline CDR1 reads MNHEY; CDR2 reads SMNVEV (reference sequence). This CDR3 region has 13 residues. CDR3 nucleotides: TGTGCCAGCAGTTTCCCAGGCTCCTACGAGCAGTACTTC. Translating gives CASSFPGSYEQYF.

In this sample, this clone turned up once. The genes are TRBV13 and TRBJ2-7, with 8 bases that match TRBD1. Trimming cost V 5 bases and J 7 bases; bases outside gene matches: 10. The CDR3 covers 14 residues. The germline V gene has CDR1 PRHDT and CDR2 FYEKMQ (reference sequence). CDR3 coding DNA: TGTGCCAGCAGCCACGGGACAGGTGCCTCTGAGCAGTACTTC. Translated, it gives CASSHGTGASEQYF.

The rearrangement joins TRBV6-4 to TRBJ2-1; 11 bases align to TRBD2. The germline V gene encodes CDR1 MRHNA and CDR2 SNTAGT. Losses at the gene ends were 0 bases for V and 6 bases for J; bases not matched to a gene: 1. This CDR3 region has 15 residues. CDR3 protein: CASSDSTSGSNEQFF. DNA of the CDR3: TGTGCCAGCAGTGACTCTACTAGCGGGAGCAATGAGCAGTTCTTC.

This clone has only a few counts. The gene calls are TRBV5-4 and TRBJ2-3; D is undetermined. Trimming shortened V by 3 bases and J by 0 bases, and 5 bases separated the two germline ends. This CDR3 is built from 13 residues. CDR1 and CDR2 (germline): SGHNT, YYREEE (reference sequence). The CDR3 sequence is CASSSDSTDTQYF. The CDR3 nucleotides read TGTGCCAGCAGCTCGGACAGCACAGATACGCAGTATTTT.